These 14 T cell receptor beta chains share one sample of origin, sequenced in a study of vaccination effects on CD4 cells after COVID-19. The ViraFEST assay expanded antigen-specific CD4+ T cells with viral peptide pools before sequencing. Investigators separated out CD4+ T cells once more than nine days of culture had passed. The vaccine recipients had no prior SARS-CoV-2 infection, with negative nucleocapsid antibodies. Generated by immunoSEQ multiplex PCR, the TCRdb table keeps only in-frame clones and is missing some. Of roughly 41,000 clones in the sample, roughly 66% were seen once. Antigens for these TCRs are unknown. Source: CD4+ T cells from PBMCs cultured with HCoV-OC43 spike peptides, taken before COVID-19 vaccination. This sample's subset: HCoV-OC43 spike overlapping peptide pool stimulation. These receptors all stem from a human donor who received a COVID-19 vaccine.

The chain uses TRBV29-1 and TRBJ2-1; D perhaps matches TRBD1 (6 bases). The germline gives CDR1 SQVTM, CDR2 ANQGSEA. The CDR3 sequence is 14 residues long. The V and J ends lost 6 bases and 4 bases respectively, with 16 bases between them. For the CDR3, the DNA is TGCAGCGTCCCTGCCGATGGACAGTACAATGAGCAGTTCTTC. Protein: CSVPADGQYNEQFF.

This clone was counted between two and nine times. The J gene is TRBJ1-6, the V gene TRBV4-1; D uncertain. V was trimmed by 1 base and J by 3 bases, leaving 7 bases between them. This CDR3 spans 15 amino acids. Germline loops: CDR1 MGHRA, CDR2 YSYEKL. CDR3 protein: CASSQVSGYNSPLHF. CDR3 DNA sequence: TGCGCCAGCAGCCAAGTTTCCGGCTATAATTCACCCCTCCACTTT.

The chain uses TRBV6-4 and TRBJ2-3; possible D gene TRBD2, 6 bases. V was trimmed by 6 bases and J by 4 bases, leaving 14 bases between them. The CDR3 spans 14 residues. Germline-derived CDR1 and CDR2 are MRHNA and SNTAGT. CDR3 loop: CASSPAGSADTQYF. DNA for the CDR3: TGTGCCAGCAGCCCCGCGGGGAGCGCAGATACGCAGTATTTT.

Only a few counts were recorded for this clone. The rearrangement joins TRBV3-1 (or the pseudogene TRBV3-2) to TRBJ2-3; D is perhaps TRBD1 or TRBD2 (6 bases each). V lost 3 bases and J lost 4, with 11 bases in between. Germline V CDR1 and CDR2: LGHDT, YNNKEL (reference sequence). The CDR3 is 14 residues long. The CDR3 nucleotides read TGTGCCAGCAGCCACGAAGGGGGGCCAGATACGCAGTATTTT. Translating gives CASSHEGGPDTQYF.

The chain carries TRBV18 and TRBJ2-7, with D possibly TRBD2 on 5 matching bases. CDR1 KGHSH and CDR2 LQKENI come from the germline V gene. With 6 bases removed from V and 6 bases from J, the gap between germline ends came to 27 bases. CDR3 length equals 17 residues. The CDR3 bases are TGTGCCAGCTCGCGCCGGACTTTCGAGAAGCGTGTCCCCGAGCAGTACTTC. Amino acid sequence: CASSRRTFEKRVPEQYF. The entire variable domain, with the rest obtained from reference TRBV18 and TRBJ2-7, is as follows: NAGVMQNPRHLVRRRGQEARLRCSPMKGHSHVYWYRQLPEEGLKFMVYLQKENIIDESGMPKERFSAEFPKEGPSILRIQQVVRGDSAAYFCASSRRTFEKRVPEQYFGPGTRLTVT.

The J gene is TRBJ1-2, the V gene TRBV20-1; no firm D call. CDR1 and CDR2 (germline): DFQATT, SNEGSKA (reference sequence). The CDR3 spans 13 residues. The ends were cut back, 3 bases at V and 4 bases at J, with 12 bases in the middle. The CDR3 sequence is CSASNQNLYGYTF. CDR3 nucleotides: TGCAGTGCTAGTAACCAGAATCTCTATGGCTACACCTTC.

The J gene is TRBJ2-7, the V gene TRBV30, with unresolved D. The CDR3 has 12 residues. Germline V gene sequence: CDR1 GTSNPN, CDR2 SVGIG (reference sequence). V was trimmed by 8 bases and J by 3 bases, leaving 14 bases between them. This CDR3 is CASRGGDYEQYF. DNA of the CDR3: TGTGCCAGCCGCGGTGGGGACTACGAGCAGTACTTC.

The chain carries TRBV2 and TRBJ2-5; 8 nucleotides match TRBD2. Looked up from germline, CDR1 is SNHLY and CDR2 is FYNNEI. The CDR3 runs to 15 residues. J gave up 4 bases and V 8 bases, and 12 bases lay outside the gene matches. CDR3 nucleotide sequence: TGTGCCAGCGGTTCCAGCGGGGGCCGGAGAGAGACCCAGTACTTC. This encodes CASGSSGGRRETQYF.

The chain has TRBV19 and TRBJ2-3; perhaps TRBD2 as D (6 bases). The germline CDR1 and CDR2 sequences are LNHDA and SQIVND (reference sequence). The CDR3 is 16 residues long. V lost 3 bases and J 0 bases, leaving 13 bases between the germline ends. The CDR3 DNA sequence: TGTGCCAGTAGTATTCGGAGCGGGCCTAGCACAGATACGCAGTATTTT. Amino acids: CASSIRSGPSTDTQYF.

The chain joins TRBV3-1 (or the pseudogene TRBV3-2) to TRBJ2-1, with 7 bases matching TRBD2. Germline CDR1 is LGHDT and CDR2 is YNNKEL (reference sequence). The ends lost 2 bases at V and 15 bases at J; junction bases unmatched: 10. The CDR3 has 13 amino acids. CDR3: CASSQRTGGGLFF. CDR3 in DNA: TGTGCCAGCAGCCAACGGACTGGGGGGGGGTTGTTCTTC.

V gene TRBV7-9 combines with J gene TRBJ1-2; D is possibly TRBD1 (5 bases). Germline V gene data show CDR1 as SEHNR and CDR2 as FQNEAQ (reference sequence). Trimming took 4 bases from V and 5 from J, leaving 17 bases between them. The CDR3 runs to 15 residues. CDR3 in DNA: TGTGCCAGCAGCTCGAAGGACATGGGAGGATATGGCTACACCTTC. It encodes CASSSKDMGGYGYTF.

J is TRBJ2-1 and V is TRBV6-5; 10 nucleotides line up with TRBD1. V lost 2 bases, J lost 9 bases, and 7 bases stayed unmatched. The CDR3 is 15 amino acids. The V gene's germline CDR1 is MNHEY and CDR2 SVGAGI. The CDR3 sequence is CASSYTGQGITEQFF. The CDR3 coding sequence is TGTGCCAGCAGTTACACGGGACAGGGGATCACTGAGCAGTTCTTC.

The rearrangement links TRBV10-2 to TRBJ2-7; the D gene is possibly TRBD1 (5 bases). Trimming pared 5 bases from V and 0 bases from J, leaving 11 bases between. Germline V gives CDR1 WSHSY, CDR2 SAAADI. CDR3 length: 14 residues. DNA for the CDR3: TGCGCCAGCAGTATGGTAGGGGACTCCTACGAGCAGTACTTC. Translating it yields CASSMVGDSYEQYF.

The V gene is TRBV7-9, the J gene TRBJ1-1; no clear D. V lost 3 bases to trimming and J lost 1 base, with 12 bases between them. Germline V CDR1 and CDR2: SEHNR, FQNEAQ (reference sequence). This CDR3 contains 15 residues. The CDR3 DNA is TGTGCCAGCAGCTTTTCCGTTGGCAGGAACACTGAAGCTTTCTTT. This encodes CASSFSVGRNTEAFF.